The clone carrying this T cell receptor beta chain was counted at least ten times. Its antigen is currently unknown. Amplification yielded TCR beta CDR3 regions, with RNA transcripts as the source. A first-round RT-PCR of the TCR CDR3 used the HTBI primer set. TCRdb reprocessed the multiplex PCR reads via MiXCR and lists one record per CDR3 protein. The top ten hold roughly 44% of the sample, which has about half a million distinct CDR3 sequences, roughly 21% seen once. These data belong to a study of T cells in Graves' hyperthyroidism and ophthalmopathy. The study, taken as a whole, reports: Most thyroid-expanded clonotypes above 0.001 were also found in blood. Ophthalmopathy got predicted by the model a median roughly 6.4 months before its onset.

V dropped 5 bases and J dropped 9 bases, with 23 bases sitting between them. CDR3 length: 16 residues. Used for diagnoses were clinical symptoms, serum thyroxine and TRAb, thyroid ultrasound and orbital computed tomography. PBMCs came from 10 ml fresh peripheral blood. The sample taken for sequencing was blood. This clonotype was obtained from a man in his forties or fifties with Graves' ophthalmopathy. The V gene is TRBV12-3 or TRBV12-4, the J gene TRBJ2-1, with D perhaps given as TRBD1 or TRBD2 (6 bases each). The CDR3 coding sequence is TGTGCCAGCAGTCCGCTGGCGGGACACGTGGGGGGTGAGCAGTTCTTC. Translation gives CASSPLAGHVGGEQFF.